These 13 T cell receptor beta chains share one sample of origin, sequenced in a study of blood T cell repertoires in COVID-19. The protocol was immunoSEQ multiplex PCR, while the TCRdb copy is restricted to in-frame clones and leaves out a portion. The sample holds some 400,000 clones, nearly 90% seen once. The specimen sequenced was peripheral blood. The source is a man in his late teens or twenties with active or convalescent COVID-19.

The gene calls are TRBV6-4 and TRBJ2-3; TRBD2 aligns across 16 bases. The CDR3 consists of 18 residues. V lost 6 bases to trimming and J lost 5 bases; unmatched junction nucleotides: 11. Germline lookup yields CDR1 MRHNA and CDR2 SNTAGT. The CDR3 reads CASSPAGTSGGAIDTQYF. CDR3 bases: TGTGCCAGCAGCCCGGCGGGGACTAGCGGGGGGGCCATAGATACGCAGTATTTT.

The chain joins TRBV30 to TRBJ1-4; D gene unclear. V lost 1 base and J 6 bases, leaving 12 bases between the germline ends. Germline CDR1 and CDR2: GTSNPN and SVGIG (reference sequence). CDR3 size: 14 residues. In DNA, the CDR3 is TGTGCCTGGAGTGAAATAGATGGGCATGAAAAACTGTTTTTT. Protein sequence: CAWSEIDGHEKLFF.

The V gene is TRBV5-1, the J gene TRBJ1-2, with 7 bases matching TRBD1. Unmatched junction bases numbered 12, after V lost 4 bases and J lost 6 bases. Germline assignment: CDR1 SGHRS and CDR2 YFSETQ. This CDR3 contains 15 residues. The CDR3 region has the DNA TGCGCCAGCAGCCTATATCCAGGGGGTACGCATGGCTACACCTTC. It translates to CASSLYPGGTHGYTF.

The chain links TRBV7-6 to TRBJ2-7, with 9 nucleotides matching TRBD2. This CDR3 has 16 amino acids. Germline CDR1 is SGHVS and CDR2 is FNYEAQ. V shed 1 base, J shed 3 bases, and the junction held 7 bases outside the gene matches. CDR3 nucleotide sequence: TGTGCCAGCAGCTTAGGGCTGGCTAGCGGGAACTACGAGCAGTACTTC. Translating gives CASSLGLASGNYEQYF.

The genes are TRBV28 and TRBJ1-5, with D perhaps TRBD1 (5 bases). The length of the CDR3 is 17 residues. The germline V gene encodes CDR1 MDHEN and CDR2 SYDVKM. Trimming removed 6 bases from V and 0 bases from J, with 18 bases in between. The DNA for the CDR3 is TGTGCCAGCAGCCCCCGGAGTGGGGCGTATAGCAATCAGCCCCAGCATTTT. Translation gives CASSPRSGAYSNQPQHF.

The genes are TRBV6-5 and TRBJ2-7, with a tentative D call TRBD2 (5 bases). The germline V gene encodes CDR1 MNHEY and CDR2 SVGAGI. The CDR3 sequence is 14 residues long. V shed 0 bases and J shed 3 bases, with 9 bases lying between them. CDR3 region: CASSYSAGDYEQYF. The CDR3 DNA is TGTGCCAGCAGTTACTCGGCCGGGGACTACGAGCAGTACTTC.

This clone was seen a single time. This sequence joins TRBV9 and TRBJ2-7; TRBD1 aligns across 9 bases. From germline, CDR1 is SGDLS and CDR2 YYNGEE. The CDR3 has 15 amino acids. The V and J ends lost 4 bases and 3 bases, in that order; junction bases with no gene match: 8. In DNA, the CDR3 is TGTGCCAGCAGCTCCCCTGGACAGGGGAACTACGAGCAGTACTTC. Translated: CASSSPGQGNYEQYF. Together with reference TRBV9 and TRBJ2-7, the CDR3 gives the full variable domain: DSGVTQTPKHLITATGQRVTLRCSPRSGDLSVYWYQQSLDQGLQFLIQYYNGEERAKGNILERFSAQQFPDLHSELNLSSLELGDSALYFCASSSPGQGNYEQYFGPGTRLTVT.

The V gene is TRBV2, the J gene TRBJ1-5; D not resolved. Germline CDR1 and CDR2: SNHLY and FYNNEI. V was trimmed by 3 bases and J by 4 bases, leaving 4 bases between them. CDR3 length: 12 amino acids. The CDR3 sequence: CASSDGNQPQHF. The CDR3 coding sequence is TGTGCCAGCAGTGACGGGAATCAGCCCCAGCATTTT.

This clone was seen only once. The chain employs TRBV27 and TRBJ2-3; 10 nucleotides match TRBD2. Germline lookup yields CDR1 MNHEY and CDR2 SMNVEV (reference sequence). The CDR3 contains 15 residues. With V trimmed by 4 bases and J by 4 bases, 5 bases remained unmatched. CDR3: CASSWGLAGADTQYF. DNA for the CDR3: TGTGCCAGCAGTTGGGGGCTAGCGGGAGCAGATACGCAGTATTTT.

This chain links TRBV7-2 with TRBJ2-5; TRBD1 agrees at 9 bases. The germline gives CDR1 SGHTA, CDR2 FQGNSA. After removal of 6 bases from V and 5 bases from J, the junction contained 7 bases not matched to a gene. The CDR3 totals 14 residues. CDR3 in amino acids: CASRKTGGRETQYF. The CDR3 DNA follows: TGTGCCAGCAGGAAAACAGGGGGCCGGGAGACCCAGTACTTC. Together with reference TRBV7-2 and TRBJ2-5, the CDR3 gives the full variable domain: GAGVSQSPSNKVTEKGKDVELRCDPISGHTALYWYRQSLGQGLEFLIYFQGNSAPDKSGLPSDRFSAERTGGSVSTLTIQRTQQEDSAVYLCASRKTGGRETQYFGPGTRLLVL.

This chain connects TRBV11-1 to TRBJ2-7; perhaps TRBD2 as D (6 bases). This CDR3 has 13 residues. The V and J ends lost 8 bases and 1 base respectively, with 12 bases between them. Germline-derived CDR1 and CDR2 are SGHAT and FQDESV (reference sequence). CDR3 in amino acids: CASGGGTSYEQYF. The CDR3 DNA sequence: TGTGCCAGCGGGGGAGGCACTTCCTACGAGCAGTACTTC.

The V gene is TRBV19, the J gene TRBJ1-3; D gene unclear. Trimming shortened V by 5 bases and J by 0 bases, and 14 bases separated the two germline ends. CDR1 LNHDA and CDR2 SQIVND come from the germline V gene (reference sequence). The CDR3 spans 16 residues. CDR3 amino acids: CASSRRLGHSGNTIYF. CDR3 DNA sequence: TGTGCCAGTAGTCGCCGTTTGGGCCACTCTGGAAACACCATATATTTT.

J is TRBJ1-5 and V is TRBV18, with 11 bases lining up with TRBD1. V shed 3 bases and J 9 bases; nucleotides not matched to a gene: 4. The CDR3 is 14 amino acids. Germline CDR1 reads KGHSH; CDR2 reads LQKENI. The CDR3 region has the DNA TGTGCCAGCTCACCGGGACAGGGGGGCGGGCCCCAGCATTTT. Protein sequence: CASSPGQGGGPQHF.